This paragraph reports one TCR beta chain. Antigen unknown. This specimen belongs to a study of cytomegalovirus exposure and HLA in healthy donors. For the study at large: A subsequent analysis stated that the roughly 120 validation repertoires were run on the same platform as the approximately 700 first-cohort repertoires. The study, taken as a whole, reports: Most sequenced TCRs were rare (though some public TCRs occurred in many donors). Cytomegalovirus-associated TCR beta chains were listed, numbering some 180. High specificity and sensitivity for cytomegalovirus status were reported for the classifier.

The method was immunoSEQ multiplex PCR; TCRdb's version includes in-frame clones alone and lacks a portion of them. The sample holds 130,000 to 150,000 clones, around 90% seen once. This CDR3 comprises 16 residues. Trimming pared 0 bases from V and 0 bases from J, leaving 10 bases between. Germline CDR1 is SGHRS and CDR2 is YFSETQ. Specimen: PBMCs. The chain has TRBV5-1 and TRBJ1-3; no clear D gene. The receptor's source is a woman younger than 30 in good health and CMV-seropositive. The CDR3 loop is CASSLAAGSSGNTIYF. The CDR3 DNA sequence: TGCGCCAGCAGCTTGGCCGCCGGGAGCTCTGGAAACACCATATATTTT.